This T cell receptor beta chain was recovered during a study of CD8+ T cells in alopecia areata (dated 2018 in TCRdb). In the study overall: The treated patients, all with moderate-to-severe alopecia areata, were enrolled in an open-label pilot trial of oral tofacitinib given at 5 to 10 mg twice daily. Patients received tofacitinib for 6 to 18 months and were then followed off drug for 6 months to check for delayed response and recurrence. In treated patients, disease severity was measured using the SALT score, which gives the percentage of scalp surface area affected. In both human patients and the C3H/HeJ mouse model, the study applied high-throughput TCRbeta sequencing to look at T cell clonal expansion in alopecia areata. Human TCRbeta sequencing covered scalp tissue and sorted CD4+ and CD8+ peripheral blood T cells from patchy and totalis/universalis alopecia areata patients and healthy controls. Biopsies were taken from tofacitinib-treated patients at baseline and again at 4 and 24 weeks into treatment, and several of those patients also had a later scalp biopsy. Scalp clonality was compared among normal scalp (n=4), patchy alopecia areata scalp (n=8), and alopecia totalis/universalis scalp (n=8). The RNA source kit depended on sample type: the PAXgene miRNA kit for fixed scalp, the miRNeasy kit for PBMCs, and the RNeasy kit for mouse skin. immunoSEQ multiplex PCR using 35 Vbeta forward primers and 13 Jbeta reverse primers was used to amplify TCRbeta CDR3 regions. Overall results and qualifications from the work: Compared with normal scalp, lesional scalp had higher clonality and more expanded CD8+ clones, particularly in alopecia totalis/universalis, a pattern that suggests antigenic drive. Shared TCR sequences between patients were less evident than in mice, which may be partly attributable to HLA diversity in the patient population. During tofacitinib treatment, many expanded lesional clones stuck around in both scalp and blood, and this persistence may partly explain why relapse happens after treatment is stopped. Because the treated cohort was small and had just a single nonresponder, larger studies are needed to establish links between baseline CD8+ expansion and response. Tofacitinib significantly lowered scalp clonality and the number of expanded CD8+ clones among the top 100 scalp clones. Resident alphabeta T cells in normal human skin are also sequenced, complicating scalp TCR repertoire analysis, unlike mouse skin dominated by gammadelta T cells.

V loses 2 bases at its end and J loses 5 bases; junction bases beyond the gene matches: 8. Reading from cysteine to phenylalanine, the CDR3 counts 16 amino acids. CDR3 DNA only is kept here, 48 bases in frame from base 1. Looking up the germline V gene yields CDR1 SGHRS and CDR2 YFSETQ. This clone appeared a few times. This receptor's antigen is unknown. Per-base quality was not reported, and no clone a single base away is much larger than it. The protocol used for the library was the immunoSEQ multiplex PCR assay. RNA was extracted from all samples and reverse transcribed into cDNA, which served as template for TCR sequencing. SuperScript III was used for first-strand cDNA synthesis, primed with a 2:1 mix of oligo-dT and random hexamers. Amplification bias was assessed with a synthetic immune receptor repertoire, and residual bias was removed computationally. The source study handled its data this way. Raw reads were preprocessed for error removal, and CDR3 was defined according to IMGT conventions as running from the conserved cysteine to phenylalanine. Clonality was computed by normalizing Shannon entropy by log2 of the number of productive unique TCRs and subtracting the result from 1. Whether scalp clones were CD4 or CD8 was inferred by matching scalp TCRbeta sequences against CD4 and CD8 repertoires sorted from blood. The table was pulled from immuneACCESS by TCRdb, which kept in-frame rearrangements only. Such tables lose some clones; where checked, under half of the loss comes from unresolved V genes, and the rest has no known cause. For V, J and clone size, that table is used; D and trimming come from the DNA. In this sample the table shows approximately 170,000 clones, approximately 62% of which occur a single time. The top ten clonotypes cover over 12% of the sample.

Explained via the paper, the time point label denotes: 24 weeks on oral tofacitinib. The treatment or condition label, read with the paper, signifies: oral pan-JAK inhibitor, 5-10 mg twice daily. Lesional scalp punch biopsies and peripheral blood were obtained from alopecia areata patients. PBMCs were separated by density centrifugation and stained for CD3, CD4 and CD8, after which CD4+ and CD8+ T cells were sorted on a FACSAria. The source is a human donor with alopecia areata. Sequences were derived from CD4+ T cells sorted from blood, sampled at week 24, from a patient treated with tofacitinib. The rearrangement joined TRBV5-1 to TRBJ2-5; TRBD1 fits 11 bases in the junction. The nucleotide sequence reads TGCGCCAGCAGCTTAGACGGACAGGGGGCGAGGGAGACCCAGTACTTC. It translates as CASSLDGQGARETQYF.